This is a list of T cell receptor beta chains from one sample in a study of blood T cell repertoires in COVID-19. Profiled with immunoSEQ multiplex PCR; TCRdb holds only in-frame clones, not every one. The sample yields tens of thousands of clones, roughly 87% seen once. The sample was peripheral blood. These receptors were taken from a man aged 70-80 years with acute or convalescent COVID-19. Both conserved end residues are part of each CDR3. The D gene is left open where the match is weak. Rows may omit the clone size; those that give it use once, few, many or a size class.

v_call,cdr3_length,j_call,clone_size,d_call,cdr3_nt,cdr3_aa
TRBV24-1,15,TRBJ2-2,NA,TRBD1,TGTGCCACCAGTGCCGCGACAGGGCAAGCCGGGGAGCTGTTTTTT,CATSAATGQAGELFF
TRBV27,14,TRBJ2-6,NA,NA,TGTGCCAGCAGTCCCTCCCCTGGGGCCAACGTCCTGACTTTC,CASSPSPGANVLTF
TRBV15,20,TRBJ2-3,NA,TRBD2,TGTGCCACCAGCAGGTTAGCGGGGGGGCAGTTGATAAGCGGTATGGATACGCAGTATTTT,CATSRLAGGQLISGMDTQYF
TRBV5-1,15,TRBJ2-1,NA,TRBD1,TGCGCCAGCAGCTTACAGGGGGCAGATAACAATGAGCAGTTCTTC,CASSLQGADNNEQFF
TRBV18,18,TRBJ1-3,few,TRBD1,TGTGCCAGCTCACCCTTTCGGGACAGGGGGACTTTTGGAAACACCATATATTTT,CASSPFRDRGTFGNTIYF
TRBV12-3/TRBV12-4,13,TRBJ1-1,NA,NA,TGTGCCAGCAGTTACACAGGTAACACTGAAGCTTTCTTT,CASSYTGNTEAFF
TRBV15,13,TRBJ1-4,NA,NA,TGTGCCACCAGCAGAGGGCAGAATGAAAAACTGTTTTTT,CATSRGQNEKLFF
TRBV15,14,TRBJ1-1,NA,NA,TGTGCCACCAGCAGAGCCGGGGTGAACACTGAAGCTTTCTTT,CATSRAGVNTEAFF
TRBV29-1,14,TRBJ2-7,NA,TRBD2,TGCAGCGCTACACCGGGACTAGCGGGAGAAGAGCAGTACTTC,CSATPGLAGEEQYF
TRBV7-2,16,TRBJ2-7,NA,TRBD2,TGTGCCAGCAGCTTGGTGTGGGCGGCGGGAGAGGACGAGCAGTACTTC,CASSLVWAAGEDEQYF
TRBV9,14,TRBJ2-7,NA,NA,TGTGCCAGCAGCCCCGGGCCTGAGGGATACGAGCAGTACTTC,CASSPGPEGYEQYF
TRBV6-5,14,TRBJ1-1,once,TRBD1,TGTGCCAGCAGAAGTACAGGGGCTCTTACTGAAGCTTTCTTT,CASRSTGALTEAFF
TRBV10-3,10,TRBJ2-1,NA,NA,TGTGCCACAGGGATGAATGAGCAGTTCTTC,CATGMNEQFF
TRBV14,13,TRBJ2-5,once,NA,TGTGCCAGCAGCTATAGGGAGGTGGAGACCCAGTACTTC,CASSYREVETQYF
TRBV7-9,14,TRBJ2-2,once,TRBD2,TGTGCCAGGCAAGGACTAGCGGACACCGGGGAGCTGTTTTTT,CARQGLADTGELFF
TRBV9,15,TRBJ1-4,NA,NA,TGTGCCAGCAGCGTAGATCCTACCTGGGGCGAAAAACTGTTTTTT,CASSVDPTWGEKLFF
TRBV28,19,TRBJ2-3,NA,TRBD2,TGTGCCAGCAGCCCCCTCGGGACTAGCGGGTTACCCCGCACAGATACGCAGTATTTT,CASSPLGTSGLPRTDTQYF
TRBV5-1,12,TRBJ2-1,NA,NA,TGCGCCAGCAGCTTGGCCAGGGGAAAGCAGTTCTTC,CASSLARGKQFF
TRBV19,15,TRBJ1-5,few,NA,TGTGCCAGTAGTATAGGGGCGGGGTTTCGGCAGCCCCAGCATTTT,CASSIGAGFRQPQHF
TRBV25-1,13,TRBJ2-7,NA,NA,TGTGCCAGCATTAGACAGGAGCCCTACGAGCAGTACTTC,CASIRQEPYEQYF
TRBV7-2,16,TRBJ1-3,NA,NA,TGTGCCAGCAGCTTAGTCGGCGGCTCCTCTGGAAACACCATATATTTT,CASSLVGGSSGNTIYF
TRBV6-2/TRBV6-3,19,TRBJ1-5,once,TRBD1,TGTGCCAGCAGTTACTTTGGACAGGGCCGGCTTTATAGCAATCAGCCCCAGCATTTT,CASSYFGQGRLYSNQPQHF
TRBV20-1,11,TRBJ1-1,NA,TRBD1,TGCAGTGGGCAGGGGGTCACTGAAGCTTTCTTT,CSGQGVTEAFF
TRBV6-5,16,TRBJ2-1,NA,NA,TGTGCCAGCAGTTACTCGACGCGGACTGCTTACAATGAGCAGTTCTTC,CASSYSTRTAYNEQFF
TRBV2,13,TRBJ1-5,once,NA,TGTGCCAGCAAGGGGTATAGCAATCAGCCCCAGCATTTT,CASKGYSNQPQHF
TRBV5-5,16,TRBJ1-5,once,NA,NA,CASSPFAQGTNLEEYF
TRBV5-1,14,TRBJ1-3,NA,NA,TGCGCCAGCAGCTTGGCCGGGATTGGAAACACCATATATTTT,CASSLAGIGNTIYF